This T cell receptor (beta chain) was documented in a study of T cell responses to AZD1222 COVID-19 vaccine. Study information: Pooled together were second doses at about 4 or about 12 weeks. General study results and limits: Per reports, nearly half of all spike-specific TCRs target regions that are unmutated in variants. Spike regions recognized by vaccine-associated CD4 TCRs spanned the protein, led by 160-218 and 743-854.

TCRdb's copy holds only in-frame clones and misses some; the assay was immunoSEQ multiplex PCR. The sample lists approximately 150,000 clones; 90% to 95% were seen once. Regarding this clone: Its antigen is currently unknown.

The sequenced sample was peripheral blood, obtained on day 0 of AZD1222 vaccination. The origin of this receptor is an adult in good health.

As DNA, the CDR3 is TGTGCCTGGGGGGGGACACCGCAGTTCTTC. It translates to CAWGGTPQFF. The chain joins TRBV30 to TRBJ2-1; tentatively, D is TRBD1 or TRBD2 (6 bases each). Trimming cost V 5 bases and J 12 bases, with 11 bases left between them. The CDR3 is 10 amino acids. Germline values: CDR1 GTSNPN, CDR2 SVGIG (reference sequence).